The 21 T cell receptor beta chains reported below all come from one sample, sequenced in a study of T cells and copy number aberrations in small-cell lung cancer. Here immunoSEQ multiplex PCR was the method, and the copy in TCRdb shows in-frame clones only, minus some. This sample yields roughly 6,800 clones, of which about four fifths are seen a single time; 3.5% to 5.5% belongs to the top ten. Sequenced input: normal tissue next to the tumor. The receptors were gathered from a woman aged 45-60 years with small cell lung cancer.

The chain couples TRBV9 to TRBJ2-3, with D possibly matching TRBD2 (5 bases). Germline values: CDR1 SGDLS, CDR2 YYNGEE. CDR3 length equals 15 residues. The germline V and J ends were trimmed by 0 bases and 3 bases, with 11 bases remaining between them. The CDR3 protein is CASSVGVGATDTQYF. The CDR3 bases are TGTGCCAGCAGCGTAGGTGTGGGAGCAACAGATACGCAGTATTTT.

This chain uses TRBV5-1 with TRBJ1-1; D ambiguous. Trimming cost V 6 bases and J 6 bases, with 9 bases left between them. This CDR3 has 11 residues. Germline V lookup: CDR1 SGHRS, CDR2 YFSETQ. CDR3 sequence: CASMFGAEAFF. For the CDR3, the DNA is TGCGCCAGCATGTTCGGCGCTGAAGCTTTCTTT.

This sequence joins TRBV12-5 and TRBJ1-2; 10 bases align to TRBD1. The CDR3 consists of 15 residues. Trimming removed 5 bases from V and 5 bases from J; junction bases left unmatched: 8. Germline loops: CDR1 LGHNT, CDR2 FRNRAP. The CDR3 bases are TGTGCTAGTGGTCTAAGACAGGGGGCAAGATATGGCTACACCTTC. Its protein product is CASGLRQGARYGYTF.

The rearrangement uses TRBV4-1 and TRBJ2-1; 9 nucleotides match TRBD2. CDR1 and CDR2 from the germline V gene are MGHRA and YSYEKL. With 0 bases clipped from V and 6 bases from J, the junction kept 6 bases outside the gene matches. The CDR3 extends over 16 amino acids. The CDR3 here is CASSQDRLAGTNEQFF. The CDR3 nucleotides read TGCGCCAGCAGCCAAGATCGGCTAGCGGGAACCAATGAGCAGTTCTTC.

This chain connects TRBV27 to TRBJ2-1, with D unclear. CDR1 MNHEY and CDR2 SMNVEV come from the germline V gene (reference sequence). The CDR3 totals 14 residues. Between the trimmed V and J ends, which lost 6 bases and 4 bases, there was a span of 13 bases. The CDR3 spells CASRPPGRYNEQFF. The CDR3 nucleotides read TGTGCCAGCAGGCCCCCGGGCAGGTACAATGAGCAGTTCTTC.

J is TRBJ2-1 and V is TRBV14; D unresolved. The germline V gene encodes CDR1 SGHDN and CDR2 FVKESK. Trimming pared 6 bases from V and 9 bases from J, leaving 12 bases between. This CDR3 contains 12 residues. DNA of the CDR3: TGTGCCAGCAGTACTTTTGGGCGTGAGCAGTTCTTC. Its translation is CASSTFGREQFF. Supplemented by reference TRBV14 and TRBJ2-1, the full variable domain reads EAGVTQFPSHSVIEKGQTVTLRCDPISGHDNLYWYRRVMGKEIKFLLHFVKESKQDESGMPNNRFLAERTGGTYSTLKVQPAELEDSGVYFCASSTFGREQFFGPGTRLTVL.

This chain joins TRBV18 and TRBJ1-2; D uncertain. Trimming shortened V by 4 bases and J by 4 bases, and 25 bases separated the two germline ends. The germline V gene has CDR1 KGHSH and CDR2 LQKENI. The CDR3 totals 18 residues. CDR3 loop: CASSRAGKPGTWSYGYTF. CDR3 sequence (DNA): TGTGCCAGCTCACGGGCAGGCAAACCGGGAACTTGGAGCTATGGCTACACCTTC.

The chain is built from TRBV5-1 and TRBJ2-6; D remains unclear. The V end lost 4 bases, the J end lost 0 bases, and 8 bases lay between the germline ends. Germline V CDR1 and CDR2: SGHRS, YFSETQ. The CDR3 sequence is 15 residues long. The CDR3 reads CASSIRISGANVLTF. Here the CDR3 DNA reads TGCGCCAGCAGCATCCGGATCTCTGGGGCCAACGTCCTGACTTTC.

The rearrangement uses TRBV11-3 and TRBJ2-7, with a possible D match to TRBD1 (6 bases). Trimming removed 5 bases at V and 2 bases at J, with 13 bases between. Germline lookup yields CDR1 SGHNT and CDR2 YENEEA. This CDR3 comprises 14 residues. The CDR3 loop is CASSLMRGTYEQYF. The CDR3 DNA reads TGTGCCAGCAGCCTGATGAGGGGGACCTACGAGCAGTACTTC.

The chain recombines TRBV5-1 with TRBJ2-3, with D hard to call. Trimming removed 0 bases at V and 0 bases at J, with 5 bases between. CDR3 length equals 14 residues. Per germline, CDR1 SGHRS and CDR2 YFSETQ. The CDR3 loop is CASSLVTSTDTQYF. In DNA form, the CDR3 reads TGCGCCAGCAGCTTGGTTACCAGCACAGATACGCAGTATTTT.

This clone was detected once. This sequence joins TRBV5-1 and TRBJ2-7, with D hard to call. V was cut by 1 base and J by 5 bases, with 7 bases left in between. The CDR3 covers 12 residues. CDR1 SGHRS and CDR2 YFSETQ come from the germline V gene. CDR3 DNA sequence: TGCGCCAGCAGCTTGATCGGAGACGAGCAGTACTTC. This sequence encodes CASSLIGDEQYF.

The DNA for the CDR3 is TGTGCCAGCCAGACTAGCGGAGTTCCACAAGAGACCCAGTACTTC. This gives the protein CASQTSGVPQETQYF. The rearrangement joins TRBV19 to TRBJ2-5; TRBD2 aligns across 9 bases. Germline lookup yields CDR1 LNHDA and CDR2 SQIVND (reference sequence). J was trimmed by 2 bases and V by 9 bases; bases with no gene match: 10. CDR3 size: 15 residues.

For the CDR3, the DNA is TGTGCCAGCAGTCCGAGGACGGTAGGGTCCTATGGCTACACCTTC. This codes for CASSPRTVGSYGYTF. The genes are TRBV11-2 and TRBJ1-2; D not certain. The CDR3 runs 15 residues. V was cut by 6 bases and J by 4 bases, with 18 bases left in between. In germline, CDR1 is SGHAT, CDR2 FQNNGV.

This clone was picked up one time. The chain joins TRBV21-1 to TRBJ1-4. TRBV21-1 is a pseudogene locus. The CDR3 length is 19 residues. The CDR3 loop is CASSKDPLRTEVRNEKLFF. The CDR3 DNA reads as TGTGCCAGCAGCAAAGACCCACTCCGGACTGAAGTCCGTAATGAAAAACTGTTTTTT.

The V gene is TRBV5-4, the J gene TRBJ2-1, with D hard to call. V was trimmed by 2 bases and J by 12 bases, leaving 21 bases between them. CDR1 and CDR2 from the germline V gene are SGHNT and YYREEE (reference sequence). The CDR3 runs to 15 residues. The CDR3 sequence is CASSLPGPEGFGQFF. CDR3 DNA: TGTGCCAGCAGCTTACCCGGGCCCGAAGGATTTGGGCAGTTCTTC.

The genes are TRBV7-6 and TRBJ2-3; the D gene is possibly TRBD2 (5 bases). The germline V gene encodes CDR1 SGHVS and CDR2 FNYEAQ. Trimming took 0 bases from V and 1 from J, leaving 8 bases between them. The CDR3 is made up of 15 amino acids. CDR3 bases: TGTGCCAGCAGCTTAGCGGACGGGGGCACAGATACGCAGTATTTT. Protein: CASSLADGGTDTQYF.

This clone has only a few counts. The genes are TRBV5-1 and TRBJ2-1; D possibly corresponds to TRBD2 (6 bases). Per germline, CDR1 SGHRS and CDR2 YFSETQ. The CDR3 extends over 16 amino acids. The germline V and J ends were trimmed by 0 bases and 0 bases, with 10 bases remaining between them. The CDR3 DNA reads as TGCGCCAGCAGCTTGGGTACGGACTACTCCTACAATGAGCAGTTCTTC. Its protein product is CASSLGTDYSYNEQFF. The full variable domain, with the rest looked up from reference TRBV5-1 and TRBJ2-1, is KAGVTQTPRYLIKTRGQQVTLSCSPISGHRSVSWYQQTPGQGLQFLFEYFSETQRNKGNFPGRFSGRQFSNSRSEMNVSTLELGDSALYLCASSLGTDYSYNEQFFGPGTRLTVL.

This clone was observed a single time. The chain couples TRBV29-1 to TRBJ1-2; 8 nucleotides match TRBD1. CDR1 and CDR2 (germline): SQVTM, ANQGSEA. V lost 5 bases to trimming and J lost 9 bases; unmatched junction nucleotides: 14. This CDR3 is 14 amino acids long. CDR3 nucleotides: TGCAGCGTTCAATCAGGGGGCGTGAAGAGAAGCTACACCTTC. Residues: CSVQSGGVKRSYTF.

The V and J genes are TRBV5-4 and TRBJ2-5; TRBD1 agrees at 9 bases. The CDR3 contains 15 residues. The junction had 4 bases not matched to a gene; V was cut back by 0 bases and J by 4 bases. Looked up from germline, CDR1 is SGHNT and CDR2 is YYREEE (reference sequence). CDR3 nucleotide sequence: TGTGCCAGCAGCTTGGGGACAGGGGCGCGAGAGACCCAGTACTTC. This codes for CASSLGTGARETQYF.

This clone rates as medium-sized. This sample includes further DNA sequences coding for the same CDR3. DNA of the CDR3: TGCAGCGTGGCAGGGGTTGTGAATGAGCAGTTCTTC. Its translation: CSVAGVVNEQFF. This chain uses TRBV29-1 with TRBJ2-1; tentatively, D is TRBD1 (6 bases). The germline gives CDR1 SQVTM, CDR2 ANQGSEA. V was pared by 6 bases and J by 7 bases, with 13 bases between. CDR3 size: 12 residues.

The genes are TRBV28 and TRBJ2-7; D is ambiguous. Looked up from germline, CDR1 is MDHEN and CDR2 is SYDVKM. V was pared by 7 bases and J by 5 bases, with 15 bases between. This CDR3 is 13 amino acids long. The CDR3 DNA follows: TGTGCCAGCACCCCGGTGGGAAGAAACGAGCAGTACTTC. This gives the protein CASTPVGRNEQYF. The whole variable domain, filled in from reference TRBV28 and TRBJ2-7, reads DVKVTQSSRYLVKRTGEKVFLECVQDMDHENMFWYRQDPGLGLRLIYFSYDVKMKEKGDIPEGYSVSREKKERFSLILESASTNQTSMYLCASTPVGRNEQYFGPGTRLTVT.